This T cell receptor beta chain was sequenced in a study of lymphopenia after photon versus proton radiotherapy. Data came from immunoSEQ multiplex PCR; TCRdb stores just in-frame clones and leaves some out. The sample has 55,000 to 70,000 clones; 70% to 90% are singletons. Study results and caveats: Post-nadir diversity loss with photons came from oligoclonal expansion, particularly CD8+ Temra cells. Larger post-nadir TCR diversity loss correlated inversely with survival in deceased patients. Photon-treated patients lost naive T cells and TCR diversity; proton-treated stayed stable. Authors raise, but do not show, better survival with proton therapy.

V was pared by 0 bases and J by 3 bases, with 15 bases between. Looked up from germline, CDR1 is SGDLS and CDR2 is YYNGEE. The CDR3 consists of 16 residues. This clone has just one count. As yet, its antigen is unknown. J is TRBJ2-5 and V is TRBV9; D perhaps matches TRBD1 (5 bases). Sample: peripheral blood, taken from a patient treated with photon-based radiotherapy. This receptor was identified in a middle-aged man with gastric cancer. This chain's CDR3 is CASSVGVVVGEETQYF. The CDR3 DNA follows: TGTGCCAGCAGCGTAGGAGTAGTCGTAGGGGAAGAGACCCAGTACTTC.